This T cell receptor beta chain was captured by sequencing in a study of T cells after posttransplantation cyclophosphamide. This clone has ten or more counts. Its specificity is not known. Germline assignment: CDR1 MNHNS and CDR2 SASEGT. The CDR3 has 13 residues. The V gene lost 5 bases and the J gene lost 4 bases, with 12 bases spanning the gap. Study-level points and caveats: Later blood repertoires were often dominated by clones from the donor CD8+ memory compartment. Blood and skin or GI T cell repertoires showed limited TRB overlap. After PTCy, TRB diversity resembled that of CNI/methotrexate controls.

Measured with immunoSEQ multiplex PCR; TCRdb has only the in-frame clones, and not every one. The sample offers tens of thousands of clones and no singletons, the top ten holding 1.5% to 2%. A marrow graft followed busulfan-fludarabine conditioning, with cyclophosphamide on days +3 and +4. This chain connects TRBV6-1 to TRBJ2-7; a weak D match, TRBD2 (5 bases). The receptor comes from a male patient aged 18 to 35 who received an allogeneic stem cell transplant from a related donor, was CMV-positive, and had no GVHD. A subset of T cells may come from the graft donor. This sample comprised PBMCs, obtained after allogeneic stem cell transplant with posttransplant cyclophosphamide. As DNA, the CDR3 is TGTGCCAGCAGTAACCGGCCGGGATACGAGCAGTACTTC. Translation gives CASSNRPGYEQYF.